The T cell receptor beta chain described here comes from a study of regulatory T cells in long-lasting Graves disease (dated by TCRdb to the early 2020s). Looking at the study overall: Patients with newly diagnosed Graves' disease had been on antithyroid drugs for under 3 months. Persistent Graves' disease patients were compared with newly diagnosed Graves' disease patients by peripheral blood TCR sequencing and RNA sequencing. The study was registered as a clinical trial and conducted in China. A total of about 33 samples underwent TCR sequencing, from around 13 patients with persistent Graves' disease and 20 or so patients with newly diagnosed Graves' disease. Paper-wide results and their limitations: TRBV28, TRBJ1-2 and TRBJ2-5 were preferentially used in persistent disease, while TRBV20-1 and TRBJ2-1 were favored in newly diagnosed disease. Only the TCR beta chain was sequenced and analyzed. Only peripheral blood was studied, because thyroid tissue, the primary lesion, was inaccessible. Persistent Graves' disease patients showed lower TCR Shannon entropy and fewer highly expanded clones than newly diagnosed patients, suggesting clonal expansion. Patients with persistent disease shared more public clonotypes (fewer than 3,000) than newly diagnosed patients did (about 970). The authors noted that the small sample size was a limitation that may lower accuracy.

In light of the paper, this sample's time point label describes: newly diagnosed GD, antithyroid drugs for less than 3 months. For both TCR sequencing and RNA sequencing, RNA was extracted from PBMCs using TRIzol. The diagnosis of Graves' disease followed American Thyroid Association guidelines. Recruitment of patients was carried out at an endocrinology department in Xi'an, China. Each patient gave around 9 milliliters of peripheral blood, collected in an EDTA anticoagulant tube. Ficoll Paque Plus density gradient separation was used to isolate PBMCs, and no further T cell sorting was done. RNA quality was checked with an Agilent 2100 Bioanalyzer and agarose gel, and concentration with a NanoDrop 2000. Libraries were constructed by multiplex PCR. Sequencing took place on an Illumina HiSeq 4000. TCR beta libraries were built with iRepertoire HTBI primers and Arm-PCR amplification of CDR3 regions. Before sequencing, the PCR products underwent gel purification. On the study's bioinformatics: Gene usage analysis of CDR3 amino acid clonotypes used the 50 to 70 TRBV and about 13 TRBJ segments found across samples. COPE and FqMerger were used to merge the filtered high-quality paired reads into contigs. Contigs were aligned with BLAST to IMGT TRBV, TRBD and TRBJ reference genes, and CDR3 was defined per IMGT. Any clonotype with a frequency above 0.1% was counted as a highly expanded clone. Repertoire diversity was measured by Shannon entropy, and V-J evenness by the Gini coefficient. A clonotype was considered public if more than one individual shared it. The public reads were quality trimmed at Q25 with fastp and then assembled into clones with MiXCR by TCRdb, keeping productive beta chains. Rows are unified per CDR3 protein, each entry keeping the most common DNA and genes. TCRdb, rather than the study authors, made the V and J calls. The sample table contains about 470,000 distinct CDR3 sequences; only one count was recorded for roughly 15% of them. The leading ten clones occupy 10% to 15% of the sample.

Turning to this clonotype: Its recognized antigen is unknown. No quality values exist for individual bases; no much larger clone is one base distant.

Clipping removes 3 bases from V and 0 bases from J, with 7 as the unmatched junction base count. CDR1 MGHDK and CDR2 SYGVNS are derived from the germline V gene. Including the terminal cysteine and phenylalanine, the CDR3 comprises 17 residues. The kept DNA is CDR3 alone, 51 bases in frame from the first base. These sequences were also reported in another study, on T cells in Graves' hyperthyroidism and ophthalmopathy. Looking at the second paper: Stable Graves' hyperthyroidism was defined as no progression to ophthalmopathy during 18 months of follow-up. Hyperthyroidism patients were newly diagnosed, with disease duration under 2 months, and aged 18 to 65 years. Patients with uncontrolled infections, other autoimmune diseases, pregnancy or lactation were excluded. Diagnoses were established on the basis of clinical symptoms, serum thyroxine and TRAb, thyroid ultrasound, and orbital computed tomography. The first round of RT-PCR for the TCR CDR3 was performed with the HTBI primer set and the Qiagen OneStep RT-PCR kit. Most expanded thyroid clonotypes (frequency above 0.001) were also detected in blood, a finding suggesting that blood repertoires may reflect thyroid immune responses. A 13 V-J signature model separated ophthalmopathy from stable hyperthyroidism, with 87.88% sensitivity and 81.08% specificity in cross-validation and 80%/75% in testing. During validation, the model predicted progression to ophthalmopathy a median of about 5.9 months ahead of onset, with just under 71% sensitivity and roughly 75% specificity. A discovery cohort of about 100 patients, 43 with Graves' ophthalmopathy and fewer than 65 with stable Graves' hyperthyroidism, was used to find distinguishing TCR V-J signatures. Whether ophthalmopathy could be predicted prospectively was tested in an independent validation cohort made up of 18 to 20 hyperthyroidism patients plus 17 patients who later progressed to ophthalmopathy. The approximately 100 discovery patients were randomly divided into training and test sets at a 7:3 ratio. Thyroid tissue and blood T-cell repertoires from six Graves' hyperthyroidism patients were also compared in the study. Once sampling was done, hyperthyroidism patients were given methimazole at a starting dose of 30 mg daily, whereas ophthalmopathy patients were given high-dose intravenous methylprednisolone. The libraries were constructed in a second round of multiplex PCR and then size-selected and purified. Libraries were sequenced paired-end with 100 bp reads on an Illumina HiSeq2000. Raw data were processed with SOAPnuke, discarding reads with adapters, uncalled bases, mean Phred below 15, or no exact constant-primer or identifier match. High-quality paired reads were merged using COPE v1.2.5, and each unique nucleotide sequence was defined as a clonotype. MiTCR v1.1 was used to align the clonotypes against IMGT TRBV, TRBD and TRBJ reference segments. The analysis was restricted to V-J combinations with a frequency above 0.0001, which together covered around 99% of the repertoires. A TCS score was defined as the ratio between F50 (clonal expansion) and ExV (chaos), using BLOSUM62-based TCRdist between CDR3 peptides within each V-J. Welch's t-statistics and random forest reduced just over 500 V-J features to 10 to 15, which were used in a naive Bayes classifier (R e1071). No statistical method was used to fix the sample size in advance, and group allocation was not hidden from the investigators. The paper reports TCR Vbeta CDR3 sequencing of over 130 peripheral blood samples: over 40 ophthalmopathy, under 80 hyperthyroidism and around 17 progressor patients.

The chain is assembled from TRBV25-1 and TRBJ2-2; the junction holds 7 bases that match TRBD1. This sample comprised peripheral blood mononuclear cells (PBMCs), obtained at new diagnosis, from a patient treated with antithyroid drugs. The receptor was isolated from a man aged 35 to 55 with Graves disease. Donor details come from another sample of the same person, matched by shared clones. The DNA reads TGTGCCAGCAGTGACGAAAGACAGGGCACGAACACCGGGGAGCTGTTTTTT. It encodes CASSDERQGTNTGELFF.